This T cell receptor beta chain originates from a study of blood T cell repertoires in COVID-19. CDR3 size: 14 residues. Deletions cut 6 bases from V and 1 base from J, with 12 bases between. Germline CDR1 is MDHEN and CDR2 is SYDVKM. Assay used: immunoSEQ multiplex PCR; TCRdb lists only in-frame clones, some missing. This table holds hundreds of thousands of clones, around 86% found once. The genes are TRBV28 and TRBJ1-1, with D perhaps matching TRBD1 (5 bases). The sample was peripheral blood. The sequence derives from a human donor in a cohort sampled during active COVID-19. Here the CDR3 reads CASRTPQGNTEAFF. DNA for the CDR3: TGTGCCAGCAGGACACCTCAGGGGAACACTGAAGCTTTCTTT.